This T cell receptor (beta chain) was identified during a study of CD8 T cells in ankylosing spondylitis. Broader study findings: Reportedly, disease-linked clones are significantly enriched in ankylosing spondylitis patients' matched synovial fluid. CD8+ disease-linked clones were present at relatively low frequencies in blood.

Scientists made TCR beta libraries using quantitative 5'-RACE with molecular barcodes. TCRdb re-called the 5' RACE reads with MiXCR, one entry per CDR3 protein. The data contain fewer than 180,000 distinct CDR3 sequences, roughly 44% of them singletons. This clonotype was found a few times. Its matching antigen is unknown. The clonotype comes from a male donor with ankylosing spondylitis. Sequencing was carried out using synovial fluid, either unsorted or a sorted T cell fraction (not recorded which).

The CDR3 DNA sequence: TGTGCCAGCAGTGATGCAAGGGGACAGAATAATGAAAAACTGTTTTTT. Protein sequence: CASSDARGQNNEKLFF. The chain combines TRBV2 with TRBJ1-4, with TRBD1 identical over 7 bases. The CDR3 runs 16 residues. Germline values: CDR1 SNHLY, CDR2 FYNNEI. Trimming at V came to 3 bases and at J to 4 bases, leaving 8 bases not matched to a gene.